This T cell receptor (beta chain) was observed in a study of T cell responses to AZD1222 COVID-19 vaccine. Findings and caveats of the study: There were repertoire samples only from the period after the peak T cell response. AZD1222 recipients seropositive at baseline numbered only five to seven.

CDR3 length: 15 residues. The V segment lost 4 bases and the J segment 3 bases; nucleotides outside the gene matches: 5. In germline, CDR1 is MGHRA, CDR2 YSYEKL. TCRdb keeps only in-frame clones here, not all; method: immunoSEQ multiplex PCR. The sample includes some 62,000 clones, 76% of them seen just once. Comments on this clone: Its antigen is unidentified.

The TCR sequence derives from an adult in good health. V usage is TRBV4-1 and J usage is TRBJ1-4; TRBD1 matches at 7 bases. Sequenced here: peripheral blood, sampled on day 0 of AZD1222 vaccination. The CDR3 sequence: CASSLGTAPNEKLFF. The CDR3, as DNA: TGCGCCAGCAGCCTAGGGACAGCTCCTAATGAAAAACTGTTTTTT.